A single sample is the source of the 11 T cell receptor beta chains below, sequenced in a study of CD8+CD57+ T cells in acquired aplastic anemia. The patients chosen for sequencing had shown expansion of CD8+CD57+ cells (detected by flow cytometry). The study profiled TCR beta VDJ and CDR3 using genomic DNA as template. TCRdb re-called the reads through MiXCR, storing one row per CDR3 protein. The sample carries a few hundred thousand distinct CDR3 sequences, roughly 45% recorded once. The sample comprised sorted CD4+, CD8+, or CD8+CD57+ T cells (not recorded which) from PBMCs. The receptor set was obtained from a human donor with aplastic anemia.

The sample holds a few counts of this clonotype. Just one base apart from a much larger clone, this may be a read error. The V and J genes are TRBV29-1 and TRBJ2-3; no clear D. The CDR3 has 12 residues. Germline CDR1 SQVTM, CDR2 ANQGSEA. The CDR3 DNA reads TGCGGCGTCGATATAGGCACAGATACGCAGTATTTT. Encoded protein: CGVDIGTDTQYF.

With regard to this clonotype: This may stem from a read error, because a much larger clone lies one nucleotide away. This sequence joins TRBV9 and TRBJ1-3; D may be TRBD1 (6 bases). This CDR3 is 15 amino acids long. V lost 7 bases, J lost 0 bases, and 14 bases lay in between. Germline V CDR1 and CDR2: SGDLS, YYNGEE. CDR3 amino acids: CASPSTGFSGNTIYF. For the CDR3, the DNA is TGTGCCAGCCCCTCGACAGGATTCTCTGGAAACACCATATATTTT. Full variable domain (missing parts from reference TRBV9 and TRBJ1-3): DSGVTQTPKHLITATGQRVTLRCSPRSGDLSVYWYQQSLDQGLQFLIQYYNGEERAKGNILERFSAQQFPDLHSELNLSSLELGDSALYFCASPSTGFSGNTIYFGEGSWLTVV.

This clonotype showed up many times. The J gene is TRBJ2-1, the V gene TRBV7-3, with 14 positions matching TRBD2. This CDR3 spans 18 amino acids. The junction had 7 bases not matched to a gene; V was cut back by 2 bases and J by 4 bases. Per the germline V gene, CDR1 is SGHTA and CDR2 is FQGTGA. CDR3 DNA: TGTGCCAGCAGCTTATCCACTCGGACTAGCGGGGGGTACAATGAGCAGTTCTTC. Its protein is CASSLSTRTSGGYNEQFF.

Note on this clonotype: The junction differs from germline at one of its ends, possibly a read error. The chain uses TRBV4-2 and TRBJ2-5; 9 bases align to TRBD2. The CDR3 totals 16 residues. Germline V lookup: CDR1 LGHNA, CDR2 YNFKEQ. CDR3 protein: CASNQDPTSGGETQYF. CDR3 bases: TGTGCCAGCAACCAAGATCCGACTAGCGGTGGGGAGACCCAGTACTTC.

The J gene is TRBJ1-3, the V gene TRBV14; D call uncertain. Looked up from germline, CDR1 is SGHDN and CDR2 is FVKESK. V lost 1 base and J 9 bases, leaving 10 bases between the germline ends. This CDR3 spans 13 amino acids. The DNA for the CDR3 is TGTGCCAGCAGCCAAGTCATGGAGGGCACCATATATTTT. This translates into CASSQVMEGTIYF.

The chain links TRBV29-1 to TRBJ2-7; D is ambiguous. The CDR3 extends over 12 amino acids. Germline assignment: CDR1 SQVTM and CDR2 ANQGSEA. V dropped 5 bases and J dropped 6 bases, with 14 bases sitting between them. The CDR3 loop is CSVHEHNTEQYF. For the CDR3, the DNA is TGCAGCGTTCATGAACACAATACCGAGCAGTACTTC.

The chain links TRBV12-3 or TRBV12-4 to TRBJ2-5, with D perhaps assigned TRBD1 or TRBD2 (5 bases each). V gave up 3 bases and J gave up 4 bases, with 15 bases separating them. This CDR3 is built from 15 residues. The CDR3 DNA follows: TGTGCCAGCAGTTTGGGTGGGGGTGGGGGAGAGACCCAGTACTTC. It encodes CASSLGGGGGETQYF.

To note about this clonotype: One junction end disagrees with the germline gene, perhaps due to a read error. The chain carries TRBV7-9 and TRBJ1-2, with D tentatively TRBD1 (5 bases). CDR1 and CDR2 (germline): SEHNR, FQNEAQ (reference sequence). CDR3 length equals 14 residues. In DNA form, the CDR3 reads TGCGCCAGCAGCTTAGAGGTGGGGGACTATGGCTACACCTTC. Amino acid sequence: CASSLEVGDYGYTF.

V and J are TRBV20-1 and TRBJ2-1; the match to TRBD2 covers 8 bases. In germline, CDR1 is DFQATT, CDR2 SNEGSKA (reference sequence). The CDR3 is 16 residues long. J lost 2 bases, V lost 0 bases, and 6 bases had no gene match. Written as DNA, the CDR3 is TGCAGTGCTAGAGATCGAACAGCGGGGGCCTACAATGAGCAGTTCTTC. Protein: CSARDRTAGAYNEQFF.

This clonotype was recorded at least ten times. The J gene is TRBJ2-7, the V gene TRBV20-1; TRBD1 might be the D (6 bases). Deletions cut 6 bases from V and 4 bases from J, with 10 bases between. CDR1 and CDR2 from the germline V gene are DFQATT and SNEGSKA (reference sequence). The CDR3 sequence is 11 residues long. CDR3: CSAFRGYEQYF. The CDR3 nucleotides read TGCAGTGCATTCAGGGGTTACGAGCAGTACTTC.

Notes on this clonotype: One junction end disagrees with the germline gene, perhaps due to a read error. The V gene is TRBV2, the J gene TRBJ2-3; 11 nucleotides match TRBD1. Per germline, CDR1 SNHLY and CDR2 FYNNEI. This CDR3 has 15 amino acids. The CDR3 is CASRTGGAETDTQYF. CDR3 nucleotides: TGTGCTAGCAGGACAGGGGGCGCAGAGACAGATACGCAGTATTTT.